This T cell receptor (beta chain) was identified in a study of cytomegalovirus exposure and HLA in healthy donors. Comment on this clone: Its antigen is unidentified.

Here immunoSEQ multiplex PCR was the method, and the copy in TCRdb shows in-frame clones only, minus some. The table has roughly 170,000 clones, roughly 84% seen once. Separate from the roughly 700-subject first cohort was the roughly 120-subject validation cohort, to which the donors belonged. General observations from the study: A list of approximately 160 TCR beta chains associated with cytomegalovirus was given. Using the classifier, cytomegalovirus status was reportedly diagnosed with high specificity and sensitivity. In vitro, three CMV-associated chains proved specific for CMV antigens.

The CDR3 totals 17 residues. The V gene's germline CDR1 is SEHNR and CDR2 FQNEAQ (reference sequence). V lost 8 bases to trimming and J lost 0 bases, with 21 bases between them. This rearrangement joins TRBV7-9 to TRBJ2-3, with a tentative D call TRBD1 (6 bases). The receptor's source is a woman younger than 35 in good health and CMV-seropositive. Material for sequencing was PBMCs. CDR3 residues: CASSRPTGPESTDTQYF. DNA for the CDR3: TGTGCCAGCTCCCGACCCACAGGGCCGGAAAGCACAGATACGCAGTATTTT.